This TCR beta chain was retrieved from a study of regulatory T cells in long-lasting Graves disease. Germline V gene lookup returns CDR1 DFQATT and CDR2 SNEGSKA (reference sequence). This CDR3 comprises 16 residues. With 5 bases removed from V and 0 bases from J, the gap between germline ends came to 17 bases. General observations from the study: Whereas new patients shared 870 or so public clonotypes, persistent patients shared more, at a few thousand.

Arm-PCR of CDR3 regions with iRepertoire HTBI primers generated TCR beta libraries. TCRdb passed the multiplex PCR reads through MiXCR, listing each CDR3 protein once. The sample records hundreds of thousands of distinct CDR3 sequences, around 13% being singletons. Worth noting for this clonotype: Its antigen is not known.

The time point was: newly diagnosed GD, antithyroid drugs for less than 3 months. Construction of the TCR library relied on RNA isolated from PBMCs. These same data were also listed under a study on T cells in Graves' hyperthyroidism and ophthalmopathy. As that study records: Researchers ran a first-round RT-PCR on the TCR CDR3 using the HTBI primer set. Prediction of ophthalmopathy progression came a median about 6 months pre-onset.

Sequences were derived from peripheral blood mononuclear cells (PBMCs), sampled at new diagnosis, from a patient treated with antithyroid drugs. The clonotype was recovered from a woman in her twenties or thirties with Graves disease. The chain is built from TRBV20-1 and TRBJ2-4; D is unclear. CDR3 in DNA: TGCAGTGCTGAGAGGTCGAAGGGTCTAGCCAAAAACATTCAGTACTTC. It encodes CSAERSKGLAKNIQYF.